This T cell receptor beta chain was recorded in a study of T cells after yellow fever vaccination. General study results and limits: From the bulk population, abundant clonotypes could contaminate and appear within FACS-sorted repertoires.

One entry per CDR3 protein, called by TCRdb with MiXCR from the 5' RACE reads. The table shows some 560,000 distinct CDR3 sequences, with less than 20% occurring only once. The table lists this clonotype with a few counts. Its antigen is as yet unknown. The germline V gene has CDR1 MGHDK and CDR2 SYGVNS. V lost 2 bases and J lost 4; bases outside the gene matches: 7. The CDR3 is 17 amino acids. The chain joins TRBV25-1 to TRBJ2-1, with 11 bases lining up with TRBD2. The source of this sequence is a man aged 30-40 years who received the YFV17D yellow fever vaccine. The sequenced sample was PBMCs, obtained 15 days after the yellow fever booster vaccination. DNA of the CDR3: TGTGCCAGCAGTGAAACTCCCGGGACTAGCGGATACAATGAGCAGTTCTTC. Translation: CASSETPGTSGYNEQFF.